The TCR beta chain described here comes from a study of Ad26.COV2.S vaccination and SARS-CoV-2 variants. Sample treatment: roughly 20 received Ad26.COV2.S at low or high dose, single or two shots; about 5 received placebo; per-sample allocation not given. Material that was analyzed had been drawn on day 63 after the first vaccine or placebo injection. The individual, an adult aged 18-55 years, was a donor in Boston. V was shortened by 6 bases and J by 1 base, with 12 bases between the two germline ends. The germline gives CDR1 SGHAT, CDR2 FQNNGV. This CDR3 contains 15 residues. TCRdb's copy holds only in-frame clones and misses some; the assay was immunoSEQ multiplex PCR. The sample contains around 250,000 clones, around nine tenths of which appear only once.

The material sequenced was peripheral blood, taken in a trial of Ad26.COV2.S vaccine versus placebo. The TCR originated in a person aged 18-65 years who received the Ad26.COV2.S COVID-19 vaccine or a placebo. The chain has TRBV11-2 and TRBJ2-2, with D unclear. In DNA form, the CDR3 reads TGTGCCAGCAGGCCCGCGAGAGAGAACACCGGGGAGCTGTTTTTT. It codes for CASRPARENTGELFF. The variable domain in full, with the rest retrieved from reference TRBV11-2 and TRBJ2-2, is EAGVAQSPRYKIIEKRQSVAFWCNPISGHATLYWYQQILGQGPKLLIQFQNNGVVDDSQLPKDRFSAERLKGVDSTLKIQPAKLEDSAVYLCASRPARENTGELFFGEGSRLTVL.